This T cell receptor (beta chain) was sequenced during a study of post-analysis software for immune sequencing data. The CDR3 sequence is 15 residues long. The V gene's germline CDR1 is SGHRS and CDR2 YFSETQ. V was clipped by 0 bases and J by 4 bases; unmatched bases: 1. Remarks on this clonotype: Its antigen is as yet unknown.

The authors incorporated unique molecular identifiers into the TCR beta cDNA libraries. TCRdb analysed the PCR reads with MiXCR anew, one entry per CDR3 protein. The table shows about 800,000 distinct CDR3 sequences, with roughly 27% occurring only once. Overall study results and limits: Among four to six TRBV segments more frequent in patients than controls were TRBV5-6, TRBV5-1 and TRBV20-1. Multiple sclerosis patients had significantly lower normalized Chao1 diversity than controls.

The gene calls are TRBV5-1 and TRBJ1-4; 9 bases map to TRBD1. Sequenced: blood. This clonotype was obtained from a girl aged 5 to 17 with multiple sclerosis. Written as DNA, the CDR3 is TGCGCCAGCAGCTTGGAGGGACAGGGTAATGAAAAACTGTTTTTT. This codes for CASSLEGQGNEKLFF.